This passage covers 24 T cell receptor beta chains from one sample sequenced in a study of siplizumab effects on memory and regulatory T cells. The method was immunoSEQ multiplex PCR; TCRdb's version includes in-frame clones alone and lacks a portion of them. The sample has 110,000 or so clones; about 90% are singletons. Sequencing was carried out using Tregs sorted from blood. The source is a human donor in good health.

CDR3 protein: CASSTLQGAKNIQYF. The CDR3 coding sequence is TGTGCCAGCTCAACCCTTCAGGGAGCCAAAAACATTCAGTACTTC. The chain joins TRBV18 to TRBJ2-4, with a tentative D call TRBD1 (5 bases). Trimming pared 5 bases from V and 0 bases from J, leaving 11 bases between. CDR3 length equals 15 residues. Germline V gives CDR1 KGHSH, CDR2 LQKENI.

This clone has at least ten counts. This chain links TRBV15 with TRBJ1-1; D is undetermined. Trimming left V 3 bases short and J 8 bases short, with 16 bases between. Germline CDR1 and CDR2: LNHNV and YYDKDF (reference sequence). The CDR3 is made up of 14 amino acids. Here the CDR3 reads CATSREPALGEAFF. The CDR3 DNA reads TGTGCCACCAGCAGGGAACCGGCTTTAGGAGAAGCTTTCTTT.

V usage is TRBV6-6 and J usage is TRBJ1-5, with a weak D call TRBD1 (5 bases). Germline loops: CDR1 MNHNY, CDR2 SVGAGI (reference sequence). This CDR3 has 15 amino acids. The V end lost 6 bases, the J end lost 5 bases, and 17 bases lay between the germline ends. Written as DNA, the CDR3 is TGTGCCAGCAGAAAGGAGGAGGGACCACATCAGCCCCAGCATTTT. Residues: CASRKEEGPHQPQHF.

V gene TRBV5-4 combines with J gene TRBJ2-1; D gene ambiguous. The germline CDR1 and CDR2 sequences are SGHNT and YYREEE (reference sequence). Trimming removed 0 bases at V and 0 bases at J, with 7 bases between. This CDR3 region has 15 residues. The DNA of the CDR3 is TGTGCCAGCAGCTTGGCGGCAAGCTCCTACAATGAGCAGTTCTTC. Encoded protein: CASSLAASSYNEQFF.

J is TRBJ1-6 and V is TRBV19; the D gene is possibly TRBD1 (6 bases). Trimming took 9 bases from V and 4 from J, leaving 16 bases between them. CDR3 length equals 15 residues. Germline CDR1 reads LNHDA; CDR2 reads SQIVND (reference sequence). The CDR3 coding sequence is TGTGCCAGCAAGGTCAGGGGACCATATAATTCACCCCTCCACTTT. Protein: CASKVRGPYNSPLHF.

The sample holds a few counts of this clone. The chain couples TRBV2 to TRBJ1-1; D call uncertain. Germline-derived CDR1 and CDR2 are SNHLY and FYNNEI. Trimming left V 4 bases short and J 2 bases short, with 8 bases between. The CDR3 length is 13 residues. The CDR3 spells CASSAQINTEAFF. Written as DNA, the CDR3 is TGTGCCAGCAGTGCCCAGATTAACACTGAAGCTTTCTTT. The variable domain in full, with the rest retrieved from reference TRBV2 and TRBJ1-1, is EPEVTQTPSHQVTQMGQEVILRCVPISNHLYFYWYRQILGQKVEFLVSFYNNEISEKSEIFDDQFSVERPDGSNFTLKIRSTKLEDSAMYFCASSAQINTEAFFGQGTRLTVV.

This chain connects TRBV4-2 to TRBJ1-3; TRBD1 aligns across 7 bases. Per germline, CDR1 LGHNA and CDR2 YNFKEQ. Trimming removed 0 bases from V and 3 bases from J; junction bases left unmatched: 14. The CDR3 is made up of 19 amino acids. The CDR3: CASSQDGTALMRGGNTIYF. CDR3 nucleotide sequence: TGTGCCAGCAGCCAAGATGGGACAGCTTTAATGCGGGGTGGAAACACCATATATTTT.

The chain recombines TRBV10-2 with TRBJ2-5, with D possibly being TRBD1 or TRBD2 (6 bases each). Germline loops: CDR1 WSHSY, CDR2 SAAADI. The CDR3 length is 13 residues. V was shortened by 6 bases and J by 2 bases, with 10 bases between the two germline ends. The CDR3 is CASRTGTQETQYF. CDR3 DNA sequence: TGCGCCAGCAGAACAGGGACTCAAGAGACCCAGTACTTC.

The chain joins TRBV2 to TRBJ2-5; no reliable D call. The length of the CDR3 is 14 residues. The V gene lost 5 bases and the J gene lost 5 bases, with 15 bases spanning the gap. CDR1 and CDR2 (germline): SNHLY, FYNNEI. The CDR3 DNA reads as TGTGCCAGCAGTAACGGATCACCGAGGGAGACCCAGTACTTC. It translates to CASSNGSPRETQYF.

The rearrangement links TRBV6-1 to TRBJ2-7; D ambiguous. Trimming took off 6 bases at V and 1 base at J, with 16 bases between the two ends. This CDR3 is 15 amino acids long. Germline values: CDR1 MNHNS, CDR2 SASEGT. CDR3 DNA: TGTGCCAGCAGACCTTTCGCTCAAACTTCCTACGAGCAGTACTTC. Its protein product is CASRPFAQTSYEQYF.

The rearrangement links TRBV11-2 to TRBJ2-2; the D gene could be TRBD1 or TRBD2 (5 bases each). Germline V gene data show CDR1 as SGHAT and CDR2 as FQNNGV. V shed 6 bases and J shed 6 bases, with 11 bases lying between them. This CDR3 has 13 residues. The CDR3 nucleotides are TGTGCCAGCAGTTCCAGGGAGTCCGGGGAGCTGTTTTTT. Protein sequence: CASSSRESGELFF.

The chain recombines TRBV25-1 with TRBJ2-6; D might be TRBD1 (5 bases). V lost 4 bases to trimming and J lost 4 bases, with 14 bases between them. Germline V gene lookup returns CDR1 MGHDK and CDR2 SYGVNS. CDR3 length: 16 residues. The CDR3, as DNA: TGTGCCAGCAGTGTCAATTACAGGTCAGGGGCCAACGTCCTGACTTTC. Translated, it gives CASSVNYRSGANVLTF.

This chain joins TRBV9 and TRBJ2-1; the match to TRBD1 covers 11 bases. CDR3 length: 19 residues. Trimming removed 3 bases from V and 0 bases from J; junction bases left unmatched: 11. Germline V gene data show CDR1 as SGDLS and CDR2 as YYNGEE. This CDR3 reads CASSGGQGATSSSYNEQFF. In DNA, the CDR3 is TGTGCCAGCAGCGGAGGACAGGGGGCCACCTCGAGCTCCTACAATGAGCAGTTCTTC. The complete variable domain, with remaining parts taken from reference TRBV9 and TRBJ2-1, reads DSGVTQTPKHLITATGQRVTLRCSPRSGDLSVYWYQQSLDQGLQFLIQYYNGEERAKGNILERFSAQQFPDLHSELNLSSLELGDSALYFCASSGGQGATSSSYNEQFFGPGTRLTVL.

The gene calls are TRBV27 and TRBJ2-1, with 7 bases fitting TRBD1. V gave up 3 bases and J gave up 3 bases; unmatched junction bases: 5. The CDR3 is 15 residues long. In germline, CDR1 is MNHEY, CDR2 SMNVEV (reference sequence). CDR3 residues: CASSFGTVIYNEQFF. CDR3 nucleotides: TGTGCCAGCAGTTTTGGGACAGTTATCTACAATGAGCAGTTCTTC.

The CDR3 protein is CASSLASGREEFF. Here the CDR3 DNA reads TGTGCCAGCAGCTTGGCTTCGGGCAGGGAGGAGTTCTTC. J is TRBJ2-1 and V is TRBV11-1; D is perhaps TRBD2 (6 bases). The CDR3 runs 13 residues. Germline CDR1 SGHAT, CDR2 FQDESV (reference sequence). V lost 3 bases and J lost 14, with 17 bases in between.

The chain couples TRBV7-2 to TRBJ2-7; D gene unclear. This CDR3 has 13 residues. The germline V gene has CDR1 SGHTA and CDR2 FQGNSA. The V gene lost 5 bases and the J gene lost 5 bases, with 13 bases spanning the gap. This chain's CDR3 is CASSPPRMDEQYF. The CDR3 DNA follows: TGTGCCAGCAGCCCCCCTCGGATGGACGAGCAGTACTTC.

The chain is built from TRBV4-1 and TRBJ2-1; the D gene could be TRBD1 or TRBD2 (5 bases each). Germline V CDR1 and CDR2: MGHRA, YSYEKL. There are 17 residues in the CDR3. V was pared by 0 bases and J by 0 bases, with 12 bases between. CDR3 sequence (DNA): TGCGCCAGCAGCCAAGATGCCGCAGGGAGCTCCTACAATGAGCAGTTCTTC. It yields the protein CASSQDAAGSSYNEQFF.

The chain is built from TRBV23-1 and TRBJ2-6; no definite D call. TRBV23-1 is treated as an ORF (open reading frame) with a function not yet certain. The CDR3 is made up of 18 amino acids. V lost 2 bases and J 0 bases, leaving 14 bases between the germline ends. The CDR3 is CASSQPVRQISGANVLTF. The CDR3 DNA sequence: TGCGCCAGCAGTCAACCCGTCAGACAAATCTCTGGGGCCAACGTCCTGACTTTC.

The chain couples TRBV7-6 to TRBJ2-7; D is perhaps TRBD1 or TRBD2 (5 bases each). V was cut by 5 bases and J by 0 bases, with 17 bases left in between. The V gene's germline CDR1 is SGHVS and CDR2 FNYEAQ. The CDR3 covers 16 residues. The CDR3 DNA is TGTGCCAGCAGCCCATCCTACGGGGCCTACTCCTACGAGCAGTACTTC. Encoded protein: CASSPSYGAYSYEQYF.

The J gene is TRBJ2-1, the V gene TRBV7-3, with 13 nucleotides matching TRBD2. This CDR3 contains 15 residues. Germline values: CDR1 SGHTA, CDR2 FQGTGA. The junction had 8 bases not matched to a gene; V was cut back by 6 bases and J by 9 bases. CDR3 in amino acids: CASSPGLAGVREQFF. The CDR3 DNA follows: TGTGCCAGCAGTCCCGGACTAGCGGGAGTGCGTGAGCAGTTCTTC. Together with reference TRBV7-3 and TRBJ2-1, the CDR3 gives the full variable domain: GAGVSQTPSNKVTEKGKYVELRCDPISGHTALYWYRQSLGQGPEFLIYFQGTGAADDSGLPNDRFFAVRPEGSVSTLKIQRTERGDSAVYLCASSPGLAGVREQFFGPGTRLTVL.

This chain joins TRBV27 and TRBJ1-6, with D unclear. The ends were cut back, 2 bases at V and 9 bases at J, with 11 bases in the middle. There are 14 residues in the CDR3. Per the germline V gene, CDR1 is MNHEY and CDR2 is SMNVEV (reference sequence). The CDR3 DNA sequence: TGTGCCAGCAGTTTAGGGCAGGTCTCTTCACCCCTCCACTTT. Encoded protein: CASSLGQVSSPLHF.

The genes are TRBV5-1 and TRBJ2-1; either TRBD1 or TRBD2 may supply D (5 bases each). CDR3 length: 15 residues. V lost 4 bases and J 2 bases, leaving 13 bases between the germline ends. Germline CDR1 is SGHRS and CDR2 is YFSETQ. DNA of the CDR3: TGCGCCAGCAGCCTGCAGGGAGCAGCCTACAATGAGCAGTTCTTC. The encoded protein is CASSLQGAAYNEQFF.

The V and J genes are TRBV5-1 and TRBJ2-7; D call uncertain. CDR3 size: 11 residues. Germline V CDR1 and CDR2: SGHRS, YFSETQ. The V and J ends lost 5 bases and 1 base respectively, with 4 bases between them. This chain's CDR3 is CASRMSYEQYF. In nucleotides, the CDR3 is TGCGCCAGCAGGATGTCCTACGAGCAGTACTTC.

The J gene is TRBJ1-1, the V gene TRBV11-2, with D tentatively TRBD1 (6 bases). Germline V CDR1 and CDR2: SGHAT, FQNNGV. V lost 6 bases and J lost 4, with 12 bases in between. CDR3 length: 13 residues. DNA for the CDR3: TGTGCCAGCAGAAACAGGGAGGCCACTGAAGCTTTCTTT. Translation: CASRNREATEAFF.